These 17 T cell receptor beta chains were all obtained from the same sample, sequenced in a study of cytomegalovirus exposure and HLA in healthy donors. PCR primers comprised 60 Vbeta and 13 Jbeta primers. The assay was immunoSEQ multiplex PCR, and TCRdb's table has in-frame clones only and misses some. The table lists approximately 150,000 clones, 80% to 85% of them singletons, with 4.1% in the top ten. The material sequenced was PBMCs. These TCRs come from a man aged 45-65 years in good health and CMV-seropositive.

The chain joins TRBV28 to TRBJ1-5, with D hard to call. Trimming removed 7 bases at V and 0 bases at J, with 4 bases between. Germline V lookup: CDR1 MDHEN, CDR2 SYDVKM. This CDR3 is built from 12 residues. The CDR3 loop is CASTTSNQPQHF. DNA for the CDR3: TGTGCCAGCACTACTAGCAATCAGCCCCAGCATTTT.

The rearrangement joins TRBV4-2 to TRBJ2-6; possibly TRBD2 for D (6 bases). V lost 4 bases, J lost 4 bases, and 14 bases lay in between. CDR3 length: 16 residues. CDR1 and CDR2 (germline): LGHNA, YNFKEQ. Here the CDR3 reads CASSPTGVLGANVLTF. The DNA for the CDR3 is TGTGCCAGCAGCCCTACGGGGGTACTAGGGGCCAACGTCCTGACTTTC.

The genes are TRBV20-1 and TRBJ1-2; D unresolved. CDR3 length: 10 residues. Trimming cost V 5 bases and J 5 bases, with 6 bases left between them. Germline assignment: CDR1 DFQATT and CDR2 SNEGSKA (reference sequence). This CDR3 reads CSAPFYGYTF. CDR3 nucleotide sequence: TGCAGTGCTCCCTTTTATGGCTACACCTTC.

The rearrangement links TRBV19 to TRBJ2-5; TRBD2 might be the D (5 bases). The V end lost 7 bases, the J end lost 2 bases, and 20 bases lay between the germline ends. This CDR3 has 16 residues. Germline V gene sequence: CDR1 LNHDA, CDR2 SQIVND (reference sequence). The CDR3 nucleotides are TGTGCCAGTATCCCCCGACTCTACGGGGAGCAAGAGACCCAGTACTTC. Its protein product is CASIPRLYGEQETQYF. Full variable domain (rest looked up from reference TRBV19 and TRBJ2-5): DGGITQSPKYLFRKEGQNVTLSCEQNLNHDAMYWYRQDPGQGLRLIYYSQIVNDFQKGDIAEGYSVSREKKESFPLTVTSAQKNPTAFYLCASIPRLYGEQETQYFGPGTRLLVL.

J is TRBJ2-5 and V is TRBV2, with 10 bases matching TRBD1. After removal of 6 bases from V and 5 bases from J, the junction contained 12 bases not matched to a gene. Germline-derived CDR1 and CDR2 are SNHLY and FYNNEI. The CDR3 consists of 16 residues. The chain's CDR3 is CASSDTGQGRGETQYF. The CDR3 DNA reads as TGTGCCAGCAGCGACACGGGACAGGGGAGAGGTGAGACCCAGTACTTC.

The rearrangement links TRBV19 to TRBJ1-3, with 7 nucleotides matching TRBD1. J gave up 0 bases and V 6 bases, and 8 bases lay outside the gene matches. This CDR3 is built from 16 residues. Germline V gene lookup returns CDR1 LNHDA and CDR2 SQIVND (reference sequence). The CDR3 DNA reads TGTGCCAGTAGAACGGACAGGCTGATCTCTGGAAACACCATATATTTT. This translates into CASRTDRLISGNTIYF.

The chain carries TRBV28 and TRBJ2-7; 10 bases line up with TRBD2. Germline V CDR1 and CDR2: MDHEN, SYDVKM. The V segment lost 2 bases and the J segment 9 bases; nucleotides outside the gene matches: 1. CDR3 length: 12 residues. This CDR3 is CASSLRTSGQYF. The CDR3 nucleotides read TGTGCCAGCAGTTTACGGACTAGCGGGCAGTACTTC.

This clone was seen a single time. The rearrangement links TRBV30 to TRBJ1-3, with a possible D match to TRBD1 (6 bases). Germline-derived CDR1 and CDR2 are GTSNPN and SVGIG (reference sequence). V shed 3 bases and J shed 2 bases, with 17 bases lying between them. The CDR3 covers 16 residues. The CDR3 bases are TGTGCCTGGAGCCACAAACAGGGAGCTACTGGAAACACCATATATTTT. This gives the protein CAWSHKQGATGNTIYF.

The chain has TRBV5-1 and TRBJ2-2, with 9 bases lining up with TRBD1. V gave up 5 bases and J gave up 7 bases; unmatched junction bases: 9. Per germline, CDR1 SGHRS and CDR2 YFSETQ. CDR3 size: 15 residues. As DNA, the CDR3 is TGCGCCAGCAGTCCGACAGGGGGGATGGACGGGGAGCTGTTTTTT. Translating gives CASSPTGGMDGELFF.

V and J are TRBV13 and TRBJ2-3; D gene ambiguous. V lost 5 bases to trimming and J lost 0 bases, with 6 bases between them. The CDR3 has 13 amino acids. Per the germline V gene, CDR1 is PRHDT and CDR2 is FYEKMQ (reference sequence). CDR3 sequence: CASSRESTDTQYF. For the CDR3, the DNA is TGTGCCAGCAGCCGAGAAAGCACAGATACGCAGTATTTT.

This clone was seen once. The chain links TRBV13 to TRBJ1-2, with D unclear. The CDR3 contains 14 residues. CDR1 is PRHDT, CDR2 FYEKMQ, per germline (reference sequence). V lost 0 bases, J lost 4 bases, and 9 bases lay in between. For the CDR3, the DNA is TGTGCCAGCAGCTTAGGGAGAGATGTCTATGGCTACACCTTC. It specifies CASSLGRDVYGYTF. Looking up the rest from reference TRBV13 and TRBJ1-2 gives the full variable domain: AAGVIQSPRHLIKEKRETATLKCYPIPRHDTVYWYQQGPGQDPQFLISFYEKMQSDKGSIPDRFSAQQFSDYHSELNMSSLELGDSALYFCASSLGRDVYGYTFGSGTRLTVV.

This chain links TRBV13 with TRBJ2-1, with 10 positions matching TRBD2. Germline V gives CDR1 PRHDT, CDR2 FYEKMQ (reference sequence). The CDR3 has 16 residues. V was pared by 4 bases and J by 10 bases, with 13 bases of the junction left unmatched. The CDR3 is CASSYQGSSGSREQFF. The CDR3 nucleotides read TGTGCCAGCAGCTATCAAGGGTCTAGCGGGAGCCGCGAGCAGTTCTTC. Full variable domain (remainder filled in from reference TRBV13 and TRBJ2-1): AAGVIQSPRHLIKEKRETATLKCYPIPRHDTVYWYQQGPGQDPQFLISFYEKMQSDKGSIPDRFSAQQFSDYHSELNMSSLELGDSALYFCASSYQGSSGSREQFFGPGTRLTVL.

V usage is TRBV6-6 and J usage is TRBJ2-7; a weak D match, TRBD1 (6 bases). CDR3 size: 13 residues. Deletions cut 1 base from V and 5 bases from J, with 9 bases between. CDR1 and CDR2 from the germline V gene are MNHNY and SVGAGI (reference sequence). The CDR3 DNA reads TGTGCCAGCAGTTACTACAGGGTCAACGAGCAGTACTTC. Residues: CASSYYRVNEQYF.

The V gene is TRBV10-3, the J gene TRBJ2-5; the match to TRBD2 covers 7 bases. Germline V gives CDR1 ENHRY, CDR2 SYGVKD. CDR3 length equals 13 residues. Trimming removed 7 bases from V and 5 bases from J; junction bases left unmatched: 7. CDR3 sequence reads: CAIKRGKEETQYF. CDR3 bases: TGTGCCATCAAGCGGGGAAAAGAGGAGACCCAGTACTTC.

Details on this clone: Other DNA sequences within the sample encode an identical CDR3. The chain employs TRBV28 and TRBJ1-1; no definite D call. The length of the CDR3 is 14 residues. Per germline, CDR1 MDHEN and CDR2 SYDVKM. Trimming shortened V by 4 bases and J by 3 bases, and 12 bases separated the two germline ends. CDR3 amino acids: CASSYYGSDTEAFF. The DNA of the CDR3 is TGTGCCAGCAGTTACTACGGTTCGGACACTGAAGCTTTCTTT.

The V call is TRBV13, the J call TRBJ2-7; TRBD1 is a possible D gene (6 bases). The CDR3 contains 15 residues. Per germline, CDR1 PRHDT and CDR2 FYEKMQ (reference sequence). V dropped 1 base and J dropped 0 bases, with 10 bases sitting between them. CDR3 in amino acids: CASSLDRVGSYEQYF. The CDR3 DNA reads TGTGCCAGCAGCTTAGACAGGGTAGGCTCCTACGAGCAGTACTTC. The full variable domain, rest sourced from reference TRBV13 and TRBJ2-7, is AAGVIQSPRHLIKEKRETATLKCYPIPRHDTVYWYQQGPGQDPQFLISFYEKMQSDKGSIPDRFSAQQFSDYHSELNMSSLELGDSALYFCASSLDRVGSYEQYFGPGTRLTVT.

This chain connects TRBV13 to TRBJ2-3; 10 nucleotides line up with TRBD2. Germline loops: CDR1 PRHDT, CDR2 FYEKMQ (reference sequence). V shed 5 bases and J 7 bases; nucleotides not matched to a gene: 6. CDR3 length: 14 residues. The CDR3 coding sequence is TGTGCCAGCAGCGGTAGCGGGGGGAGGAATACGCAGTATTTT. Translation: CASSGSGGRNTQYF.